This T cell receptor beta chain was observed in a study of OX40 agonist ivuxolimab in advanced cancers. Looking at the study overall: Participants averaged approximately 65 years of age (range 23 to 79) and were 82.7% male. Points from the study as a whole: The CD4+ and CD8+ T cells in the blood had expanded clonally by week 6 at 0.1 to 3.0 mg/kg. The specificity for antigen of the expanded peripheral T cells was not determined. Certain nonresponders likewise exhibited a low normalized T-cell clonal expansion.

Deletions cut 3 bases from V and 1 base from J, with 18 bases between. Germline lookup yields CDR1 LNHNV and CDR2 YYDKDF (reference sequence). CDR3 length: 18 residues. The table came from immunoSEQ multiplex PCR; TCRdb's copy has only in-frame clones and leaves some out. The sample records tens of thousands of clones, around 80% being singletons. Worth noting for this clone: As yet, its antigen is unknown.

The sequencing here drew on CD4+ or CD8+ T cells sorted from blood, taken in a trial of the OX40 agonist ivuxolimab. The TCR sequence derives from an adult with an advanced solid tumor such as melanoma, head and neck, liver or kidney cancer. The chain couples TRBV15 to TRBJ2-2; the D gene is possibly TRBD2 (6 bases). The CDR3 here is CATSSWPLRDLNTGELFF. The CDR3, as DNA: TGTGCCACCAGCAGCTGGCCACTCCGGGACTTGAACACCGGGGAGCTGTTTTTT.